This is a list of T cell receptor beta chains from one sample in a study of T-cell reconstitution after alpha-beta-depleted transplantation in children. Via MiXCR, TCRdb re-called the PCR reads, giving one row per CDR3 protein. The sample includes a few hundred thousand distinct CDR3 sequences, about 16% of them seen just once. The specimen was PBMCs, mostly from graft donor cells, collected 360 days after TCRalphabeta/CD19-depleted stem cell transplant. Every receptor here comes from a boy younger than two who had a stem cell transplant for Wiskott-Aldrich syndrome, so the T cells may come from the graft donor. Both conserved end residues are part of each CDR3. D genes are given only for firm matches. Clone size is given for some rows only: seen once, a few or many times, or a class if the clone is expanded.

>TRBJ2-7|few|TRBV27|TRBD1
TGTGCCAGCACTTTCGCCTCCGGGACAGTGGGAGAGCAGTACTTC
CASTFASGTVGEQYF
>TRBJ1-1|few|TRBV2|TRBD1
TGTGCCAGCAGAACCGAAACAGGGGGCAGGACTGAAGCTTTCTTT
CASRTETGGRTEAFF
>TRBJ2-2|NA|TRBV12-3/TRBV12-4|TRBD1
TGTGCCAGCAGTAAACAGGGGGCGCCCGGGGAGCTGTTTTTT
CASSKQGAPGELFF
>TRBJ2-1|few|TRBV20-1|NA
TGCAGTGCTAGGGACGGATCCTACAATGAGCAGTTCTTC
CSARDGSYNEQFF
>TRBJ2-3|few|TRBV4-3|TRBD2
TGCGCCAGCAGCAAGAGGGCCGCGAGAAGCGGGACCGAGCTCACAGATACGCAGTATTTT
CASSKRAARSGTELTDTQYF
>TRBJ2-7|NA|TRBV5-1|NA
TGCGCCAGCAGCCGGGGGCAGGTGCAGTACTTC
CASSRGQVQYF
>TRBJ2-1|NA|TRBV29-1|TRBD1
TGCAGCATCCGTCCGGACAGGGACGAGCAGTTCTTC
CSIRPDRDEQFF
>TRBJ1-2|NA|TRBV6-5|NA
TGTGCCAGCAGTTACTCTCCAGGGTACGGCCACACCTTC
CASSYSPGYGHTF
>TRBJ2-3|NA|TRBV5-6|TRBD2
TGTGCCAGCAGCTTCCGACTAGCGGGAGGGCCCGACACAGATACGCAGTATTTT
CASSFRLAGGPDTDTQYF
>TRBJ2-7|NA|TRBV7-2|TRBD1
TGTGCCAGCAGCGTCTGGGACAGTCTCGGGAACGAGCAGTACTTC
CASSVWDSLGNEQYF
>TRBJ1-1|NA|TRBV29-1|NA
TGCAGCGTTCGCCCTGCCATTGAAGCTTTCTTT
CSVRPAIEAFF
>TRBJ2-1|NA|TRBV15|TRBD2
TGTGCCACCAGCAGAGCAGGACTAGCGGGGAGAGGCACCTACAATGAGCAGTTCTTC
CATSRAGLAGRGTYNEQFF
>TRBJ2-7|NA|TRBV7-9|NA
TGTGCCAGCAGCCCAGCCTCGGGCGAGAACTACGAGCAGTACTTC
CASSPASGENYEQYF
>TRBJ2-1|many|TRBV7-2|NA
TGTGCCAGCAGCTTAGTAGGACTGCACAATGAGCAGTTCTTC
CASSLVGLHNEQFF
>TRBJ2-7|NA|TRBV6-5|NA
TGTGCCAGCAGTTACAGGGAGGGGGCAGGCGAGCAGTACTTC
CASSYREGAGEQYF
>TRBJ2-1|NA|TRBV6-2/TRBV6-3|NA
TGTGCCAGCAGCGGAGGGACAGCCCTGCTCTCCAAGGAGCAGTTCTTC
CASSGGTALLSKEQFF
>TRBJ2-2|NA|TRBV12-3/TRBV12-4|NA
TGTGCCAGCAGTTTCGGGGGGCCGAACACCGGGGAGCTGTTTTTT
CASSFGGPNTGELFF
>TRBJ2-7|NA|TRBV20-1|NA
TGCAGTGCTAAGGACATCTACGAGCAGTACTTC
CSAKDIYEQYF
>TRBJ2-1|NA|TRBV20-1|NA
TGCAGTGCTAGCTGGGGGTCCTACAATGAGCAGTTCTTC
CSASWGSYNEQFF
>TRBJ2-1|NA|TRBV19|TRBD2
TGTGCCAGTAGTATTGGCGGGAGGACCGATGAGCAGTTCTTC
CASSIGGRTDEQFF
>TRBJ1-1|NA|TRBV10-3|NA
TGTGCCATCAAGAGCCGGGCAGACACTGAAGCTTTCTTT
CAIKSRADTEAFF
>TRBJ2-7|few|TRBV6-5|NA
TGTGCCAGCAGCACGGGGGAAAAGGGCGAGCAGTACTTC
CASSTGEKGEQYF
>TRBJ1-1|few|TRBV4-1|NA
TGCGCCAGCAGTTGGCTGGGAGTGGGCACTGAAGCTTTCTTT
CASSWLGVGTEAFF
>TRBJ2-1|NA|TRBV5-1|NA
TGCGCCAGCAGCTTGAGGGCGGTTGACTACAATGAGCAGTTCTTC
CASSLRAVDYNEQFF
>TRBJ1-2|NA|TRBV24-1|TRBD1
TGTGCCACCAGTTCGACAGGGTATGGCTACACCTTC
CATSSTGYGYTF
>TRBJ2-7|few|TRBV29-1|NA
TGCAGCGTTCTCGGGGCCCAGGGCTCCTACGAGCAGTACTTC
CSVLGAQGSYEQYF
>TRBJ2-2|NA|TRBV20-1|NA
TGCAGTGCTAGAGATTTCGGAACTGCGAACACCGGGGAGCTGTTTTTT
CSARDFGTANTGELFF
>TRBJ2-1|NA|TRBV7-9|NA
TGTGCCAGCAACCACGGAGTGCTGTCCTACAATGAGCAGTTCTTC
CASNHGVLSYNEQFF
>TRBJ1-1|few|TRBV5-6|NA
TGTGCCAGCAGCTTGGGCCGGTATGGGGCCGTAGCTTTCTTT
CASSLGRYGAVAFF
>TRBJ2-1|NA|TRBV12-3/TRBV12-4|TRBD2
TGTGCCAGCAGTTTATTGTGGGGACTCGCGGGGGGTGAGCAGTTCTTC
CASSLLWGLAGGEQFF
>TRBJ1-1|many|TRBV20-1|NA
TGCAGTGCGCCGCACCGGGGGAGGACTGAAGCTTTCTTT
CSAPHRGRTEAFF
>TRBJ2-1|few|TRBV27|TRBD2
TGTGCCAGCACAAGAAGGGGGACTAGCGGTAACAATGAGCAGTTCTTC
CASTRRGTSGNNEQFF
>TRBJ2-1|NA|TRBV7-2|TRBD2
TGTGCCAGCAGCTTAACGGCGGGAGGGCAGTTCTTC
CASSLTAGGQFF
>TRBJ2-7|NA|TRBV5-1|NA
TGCGCCAGCAGCTTGACCGGGGCTTCCTACGAGCAGTACTTC
CASSLTGASYEQYF
>TRBJ2-5|NA|TRBV20-1|NA
TGCAGTGCAAGCCTCTTGGAGACCCAGTACTTC
CSASLLETQYF
>TRBJ2-2|NA|TRBV20-1|NA
TGCAGTGCTAGATACAGAGGGGAGCTGTTTTTT
CSARYRGELFF
>TRBJ2-1|NA|TRBV20-1|TRBD1
TGCAGTGCCCAACACAGGGGGAATGAGCAGTTCTTC
CSAQHRGNEQFF
>TRBJ2-3|few|TRBV5-6|NA
TGTGCCAGCAAGGGTGGGGGCCCGGGGGGACCAGATACGCAGTATTTT
CASKGGGPGGPDTQYF
>TRBJ2-3|NA|TRBV5-1|NA
TGCGCCAGCAGCTTGAGAGTCCGCACAGATACGCAGTATTTT
CASSLRVRTDTQYF
>TRBJ2-3|NA|TRBV27|NA
TGTGCCAGCAGTTTATATGCCATACCCCATGACAGCACAGATACGCAGTATTTT
CASSLYAIPHDSTDTQYF
>TRBJ2-5|NA|TRBV12-3/TRBV12-4|NA
TGTGCCAGCAGTTTATACGGTCAAGAGACCCAGTACTTC
CASSLYGQETQYF
>TRBJ2-2|few|TRBV4-3|TRBD2
TGCGCCAGCAGCCAAGACCGCGGGGGTAGGAACACCGGGGAGCTGTTTTTT
CASSQDRGGRNTGELFF
>TRBJ2-1|NA|TRBV5-1|NA
TGCGCCAGCAGCTTAGTTCCATCTGGGGGTTTTTACAATGAGCAGTTCTTC
CASSLVPSGGFYNEQFF
>TRBJ2-5|NA|TRBV7-9|TRBD1
TGTGCCAGCAGCTTTGCCGGACAGGGGTCGGAGACCCAGTACTTC
CASSFAGQGSETQYF
>TRBJ2-5|many|TRBV28|NA
TGTGCCAGTCATTCAGGGGGGGAGACCCAGTACTTC
CASHSGGETQYF
>TRBJ2-3|few|TRBV28|NA
TGTGCCAGCAGTGCCACCCCCGGGCAGGGTCCAGATACGCAGTATTTT
CASSATPGQGPDTQYF
>TRBJ2-3|NA|TRBV15|NA
TGTGCCACCAGCAGAGATCGAGGGGGAACAGATACGCAGTATTTT
CATSRDRGGTDTQYF
>TRBJ2-7|few|TRBV5-1|NA
TGCGCCAGCAGCCCCAGCCGGGCAGGTAGGTTCTACGAGCAGTACTTC
CASSPSRAGRFYEQYF
>TRBJ2-3|NA|TRBV7-2|TRBD2
TGTGCCAGCAGCTTTGCGGGGGGCGTAGATACGCAGTATTTT
CASSFAGGVDTQYF
>TRBJ2-7|few|TRBV12-3/TRBV12-4|NA
TGTGCCAGCAGTTTAGTGGCAGGGATCCCATCACAGGAGCAGTACTTC
CASSLVAGIPSQEQYF
>TRBJ2-3|few|TRBV13|NA
TGTGCCAGCAGCCCTCAGGAGCGCGGAGGTGGGACGCAGTATTTT
CASSPQERGGGTQYF